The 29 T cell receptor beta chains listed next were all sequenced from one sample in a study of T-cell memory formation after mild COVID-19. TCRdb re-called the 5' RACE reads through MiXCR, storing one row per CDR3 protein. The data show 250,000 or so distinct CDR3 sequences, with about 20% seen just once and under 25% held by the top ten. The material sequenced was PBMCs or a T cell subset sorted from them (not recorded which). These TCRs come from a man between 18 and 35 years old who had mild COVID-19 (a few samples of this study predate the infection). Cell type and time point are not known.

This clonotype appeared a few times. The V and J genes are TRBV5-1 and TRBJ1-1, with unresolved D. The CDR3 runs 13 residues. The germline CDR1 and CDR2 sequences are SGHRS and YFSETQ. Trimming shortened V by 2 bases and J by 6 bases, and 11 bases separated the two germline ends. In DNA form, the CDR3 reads TGCGCCAGCAGCTTCGCAAGGGAGTCTGAAGCTTTCTTT. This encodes CASSFARESEAFF.

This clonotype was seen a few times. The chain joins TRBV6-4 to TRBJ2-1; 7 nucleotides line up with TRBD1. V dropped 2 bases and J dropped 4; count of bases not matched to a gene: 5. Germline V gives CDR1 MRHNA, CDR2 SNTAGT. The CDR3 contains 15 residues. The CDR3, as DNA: TGTGCCAGCAGTGACCGGGACAGTTCTTACAATGAGCAGTTCTTC. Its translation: CASSDRDSSYNEQFF.

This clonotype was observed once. This chain's CDR3 is CASSLAGDGNYGYTF. The CDR3 bases are TGTGCCAGCAGCTTAGCAGGGGACGGTAACTATGGCTACACCTTC. The V call is TRBV7-2, the J call TRBJ1-2; TRBD1 is a possible D gene (5 bases). Germline V gives CDR1 SGHTA, CDR2 FQGNSA. The CDR3 consists of 15 residues. V gave up 0 bases and J gave up 1 base, with 9 bases separating them.

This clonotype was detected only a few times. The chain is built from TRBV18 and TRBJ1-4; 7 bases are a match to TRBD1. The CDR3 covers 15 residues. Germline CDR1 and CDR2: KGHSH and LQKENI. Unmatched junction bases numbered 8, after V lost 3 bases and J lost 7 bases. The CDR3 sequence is CASSPGTGEVEKLFF. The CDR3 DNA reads TGTGCCAGCTCACCGGGCACAGGGGAGGTTGAAAAACTGTTTTTT.

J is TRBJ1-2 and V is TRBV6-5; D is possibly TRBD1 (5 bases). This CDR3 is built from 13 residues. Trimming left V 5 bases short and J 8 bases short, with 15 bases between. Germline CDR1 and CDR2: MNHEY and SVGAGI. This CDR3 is CASSDRQGWGYTF. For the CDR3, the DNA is TGTGCCAGCAGTGATCGTCAGGGCTGGGGCTACACCTTC.

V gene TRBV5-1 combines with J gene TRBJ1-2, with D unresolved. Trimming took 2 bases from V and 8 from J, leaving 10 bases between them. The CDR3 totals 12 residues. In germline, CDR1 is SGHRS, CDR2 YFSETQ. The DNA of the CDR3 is TGCGCCAGCAGCTTTGAGGGTGTGGGCTACACCTTC. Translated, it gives CASSFEGVGYTF. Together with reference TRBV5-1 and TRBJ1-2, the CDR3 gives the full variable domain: KAGVTQTPRYLIKTRGQQVTLSCSPISGHRSVSWYQQTPGQGLQFLFEYFSETQRNKGNFPGRFSGRQFSNSRSEMNVSTLELGDSALYLCASSFEGVGYTFGSGTRLTVV.

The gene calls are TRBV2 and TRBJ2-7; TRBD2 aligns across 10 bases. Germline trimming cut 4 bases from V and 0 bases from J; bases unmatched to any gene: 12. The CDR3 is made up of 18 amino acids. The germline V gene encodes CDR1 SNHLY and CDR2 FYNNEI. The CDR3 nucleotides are TGTGCCAGCAGTGTTAGGACTAGCGGTAGACTCGACTCCTACGAGCAGTACTTC. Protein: CASSVRTSGRLDSYEQYF.

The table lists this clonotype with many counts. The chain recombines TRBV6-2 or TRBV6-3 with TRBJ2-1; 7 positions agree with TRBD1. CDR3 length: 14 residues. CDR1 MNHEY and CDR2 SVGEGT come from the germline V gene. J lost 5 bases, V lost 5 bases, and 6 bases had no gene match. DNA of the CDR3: TGTGCCAGCAGTCCTGGGACAGCTCACAATGAGCAGTTCTTC. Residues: CASSPGTAHNEQFF.

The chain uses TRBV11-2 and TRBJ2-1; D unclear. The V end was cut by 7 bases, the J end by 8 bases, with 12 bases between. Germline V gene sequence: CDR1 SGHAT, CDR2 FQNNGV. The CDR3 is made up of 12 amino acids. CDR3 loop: CASMGWVDEQFF. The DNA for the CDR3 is TGTGCCAGCATGGGCTGGGTAGATGAGCAGTTCTTC.

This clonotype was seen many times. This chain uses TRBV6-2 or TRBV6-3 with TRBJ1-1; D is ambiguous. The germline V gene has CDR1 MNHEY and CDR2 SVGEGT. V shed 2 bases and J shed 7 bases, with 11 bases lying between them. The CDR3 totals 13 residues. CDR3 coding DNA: TGTGCCAGCAGTTACGGTCTAAGCAGTGAAGCTTTCTTT. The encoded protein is CASSYGLSSEAFF.

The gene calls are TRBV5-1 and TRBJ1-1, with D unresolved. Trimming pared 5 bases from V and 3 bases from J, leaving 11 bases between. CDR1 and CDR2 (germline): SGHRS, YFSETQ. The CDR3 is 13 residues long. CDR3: CASSPTAYTEAFF. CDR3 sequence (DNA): TGCGCCAGCAGTCCGACCGCATACACTGAAGCTTTCTTT.

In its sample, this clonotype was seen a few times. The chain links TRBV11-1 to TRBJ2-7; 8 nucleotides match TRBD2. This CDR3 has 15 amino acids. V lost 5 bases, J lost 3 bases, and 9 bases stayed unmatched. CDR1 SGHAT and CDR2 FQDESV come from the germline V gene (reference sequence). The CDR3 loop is CASSHYLGLDYEQYF. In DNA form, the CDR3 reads TGTGCCAGCAGCCATTACCTGGGACTAGACTACGAGCAGTACTTC.

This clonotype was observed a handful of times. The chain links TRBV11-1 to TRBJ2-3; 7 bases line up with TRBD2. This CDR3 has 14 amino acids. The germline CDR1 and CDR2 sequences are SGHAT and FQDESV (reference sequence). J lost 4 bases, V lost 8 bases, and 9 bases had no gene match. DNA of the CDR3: TGTGCCAGCGGATCTCCGGCGGGGGCAGATACGCAGTATTTT. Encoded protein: CASGSPAGADTQYF.

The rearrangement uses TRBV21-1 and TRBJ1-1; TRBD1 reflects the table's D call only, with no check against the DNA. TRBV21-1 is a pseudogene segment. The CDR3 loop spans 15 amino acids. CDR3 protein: CASSKPGTVNTEAFF. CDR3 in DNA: TGTGCCAGCAGCAAACCAGGGACAGTGAACACTGAAGCTTTCTTT.

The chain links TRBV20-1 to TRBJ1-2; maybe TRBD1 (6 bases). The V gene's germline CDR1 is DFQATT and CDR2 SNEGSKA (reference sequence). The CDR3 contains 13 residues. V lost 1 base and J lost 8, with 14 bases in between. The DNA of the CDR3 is TGCAGTGCTAGAGTCGGGGGGCTGCAGGGCTACACCTTC. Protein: CSARVGGLQGYTF.

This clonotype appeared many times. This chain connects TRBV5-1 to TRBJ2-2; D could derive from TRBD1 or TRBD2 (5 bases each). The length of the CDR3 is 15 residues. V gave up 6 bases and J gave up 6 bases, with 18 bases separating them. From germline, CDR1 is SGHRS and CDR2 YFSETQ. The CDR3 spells CASKRGQVVPGELFF. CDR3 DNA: TGCGCCAGCAAACGGGGCCAGGTGGTTCCCGGGGAGCTGTTTTTT.

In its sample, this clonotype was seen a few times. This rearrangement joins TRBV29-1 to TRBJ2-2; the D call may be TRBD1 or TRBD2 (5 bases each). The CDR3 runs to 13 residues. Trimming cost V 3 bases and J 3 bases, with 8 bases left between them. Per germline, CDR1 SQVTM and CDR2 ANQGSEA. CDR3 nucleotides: TGCAGCGTTGATGGGGGTGACACCGGGGAGCTGTTTTTT. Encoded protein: CSVDGGDTGELFF.

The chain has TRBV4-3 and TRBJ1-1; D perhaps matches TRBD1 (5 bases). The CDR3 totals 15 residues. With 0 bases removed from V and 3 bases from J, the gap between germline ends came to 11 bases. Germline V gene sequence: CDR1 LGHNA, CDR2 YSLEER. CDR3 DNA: TGCGCCAGCAGCCAAGACTCCCTCAGGGACACTGAAGCTTTCTTT. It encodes CASSQDSLRDTEAFF.

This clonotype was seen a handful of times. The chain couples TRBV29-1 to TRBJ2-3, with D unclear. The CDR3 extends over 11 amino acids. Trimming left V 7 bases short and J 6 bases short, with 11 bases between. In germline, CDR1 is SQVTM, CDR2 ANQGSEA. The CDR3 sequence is CSGDPGDTQYF. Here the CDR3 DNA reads TGCAGCGGTGATCCTGGGGATACGCAGTATTTT.

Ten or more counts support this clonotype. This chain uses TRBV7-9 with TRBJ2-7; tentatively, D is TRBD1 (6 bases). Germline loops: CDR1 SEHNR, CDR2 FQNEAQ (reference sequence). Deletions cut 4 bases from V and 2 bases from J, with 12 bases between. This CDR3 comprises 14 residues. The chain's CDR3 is CASSSTGRPYEQYF. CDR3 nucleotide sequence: TGTGCCAGCAGCTCCACAGGGCGCCCCTACGAGCAGTACTTC.

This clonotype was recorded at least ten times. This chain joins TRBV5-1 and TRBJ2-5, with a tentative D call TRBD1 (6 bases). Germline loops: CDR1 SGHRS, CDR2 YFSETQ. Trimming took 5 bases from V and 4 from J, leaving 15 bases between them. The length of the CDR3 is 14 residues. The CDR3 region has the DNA TGCGCCAGCAGTTCGGGGCCCAGGGGAGAGACCCAGTACTTC. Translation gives CASSSGPRGETQYF.

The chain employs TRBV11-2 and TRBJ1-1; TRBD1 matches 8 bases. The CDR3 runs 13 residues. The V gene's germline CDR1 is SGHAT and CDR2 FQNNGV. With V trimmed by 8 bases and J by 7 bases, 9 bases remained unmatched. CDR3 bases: TGTGCCAGCGGTCGGGACAGGATAAGTGAAGCTTTCTTT. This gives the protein CASGRDRISEAFF. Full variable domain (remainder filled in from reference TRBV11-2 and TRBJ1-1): EAGVAQSPRYKIIEKRQSVAFWCNPISGHATLYWYQQILGQGPKLLIQFQNNGVVDDSQLPKDRFSAERLKGVDSTLKIQPAKLEDSAVYLCASGRDRISEAFFGQGTRLTVV.

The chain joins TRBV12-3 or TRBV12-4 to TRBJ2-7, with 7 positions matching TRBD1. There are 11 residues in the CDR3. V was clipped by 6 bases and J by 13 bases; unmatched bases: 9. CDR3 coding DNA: TGTGCCAGCAGCGCCGGGACAGACGAATACTTC. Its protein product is CASSAGTDEYF.

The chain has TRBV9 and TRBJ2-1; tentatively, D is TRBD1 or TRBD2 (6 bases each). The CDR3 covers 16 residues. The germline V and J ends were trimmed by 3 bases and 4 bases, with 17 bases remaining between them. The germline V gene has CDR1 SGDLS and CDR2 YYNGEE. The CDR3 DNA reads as TGTGCCAGCAGCGGATATGGCCGGGGGCGGTACAATGAGCAGTTCTTC. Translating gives CASSGYGRGRYNEQFF.

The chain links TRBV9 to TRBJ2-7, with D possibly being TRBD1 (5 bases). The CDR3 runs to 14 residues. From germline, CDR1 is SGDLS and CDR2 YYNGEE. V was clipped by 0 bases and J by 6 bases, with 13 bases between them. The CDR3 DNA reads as TGTGCCAGCAGCGTAGGGCTAAAGGGGTTCGAGCAGTACTTC. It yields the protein CASSVGLKGFEQYF.

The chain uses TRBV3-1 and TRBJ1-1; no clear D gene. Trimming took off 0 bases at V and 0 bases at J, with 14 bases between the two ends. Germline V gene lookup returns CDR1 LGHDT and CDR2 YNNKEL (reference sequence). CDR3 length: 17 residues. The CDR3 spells CASSQDEGRVLNTEAFF. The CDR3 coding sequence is TGTGCCAGCAGCCAAGATGAGGGTCGGGTGCTGAACACTGAAGCTTTCTTT.

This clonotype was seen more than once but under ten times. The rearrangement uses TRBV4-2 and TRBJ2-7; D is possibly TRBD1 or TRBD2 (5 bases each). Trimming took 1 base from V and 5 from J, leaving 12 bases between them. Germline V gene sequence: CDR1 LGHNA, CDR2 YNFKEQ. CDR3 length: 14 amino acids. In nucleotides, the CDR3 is TGTGCCAGCAGCCAAGGCAGGGACCCTGACGAGCAGTACTTC. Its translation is CASSQGRDPDEQYF.

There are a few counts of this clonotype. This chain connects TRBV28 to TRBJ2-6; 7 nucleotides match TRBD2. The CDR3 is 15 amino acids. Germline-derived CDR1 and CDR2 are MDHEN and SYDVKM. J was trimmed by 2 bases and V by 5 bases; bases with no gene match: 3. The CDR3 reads CASSGGVAGANVLTF. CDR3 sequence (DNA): TGTGCCAGCAGTGGGGGGGTCGCTGGGGCCAACGTCCTGACTTTC.

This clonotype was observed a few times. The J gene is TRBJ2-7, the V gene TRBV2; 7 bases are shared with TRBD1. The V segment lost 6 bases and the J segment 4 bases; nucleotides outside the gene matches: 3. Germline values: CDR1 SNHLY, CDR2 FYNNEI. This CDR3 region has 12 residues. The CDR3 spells CASRPTGYEQYV. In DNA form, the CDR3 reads TGTGCCAGCAGACCGACAGGGTACGAGCAGTACGTC.